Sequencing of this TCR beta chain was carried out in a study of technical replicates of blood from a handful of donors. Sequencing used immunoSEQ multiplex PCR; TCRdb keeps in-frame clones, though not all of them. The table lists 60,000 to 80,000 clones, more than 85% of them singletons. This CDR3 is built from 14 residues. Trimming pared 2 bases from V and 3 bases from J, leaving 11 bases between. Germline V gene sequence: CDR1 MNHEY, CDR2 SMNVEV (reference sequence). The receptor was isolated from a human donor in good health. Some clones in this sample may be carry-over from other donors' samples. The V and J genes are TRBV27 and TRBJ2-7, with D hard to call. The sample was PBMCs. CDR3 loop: CASSLDSSGYEQYF. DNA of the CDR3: TGTGCCAGCAGTTTAGATAGCTCTGGCTACGAGCAGTACTTC.